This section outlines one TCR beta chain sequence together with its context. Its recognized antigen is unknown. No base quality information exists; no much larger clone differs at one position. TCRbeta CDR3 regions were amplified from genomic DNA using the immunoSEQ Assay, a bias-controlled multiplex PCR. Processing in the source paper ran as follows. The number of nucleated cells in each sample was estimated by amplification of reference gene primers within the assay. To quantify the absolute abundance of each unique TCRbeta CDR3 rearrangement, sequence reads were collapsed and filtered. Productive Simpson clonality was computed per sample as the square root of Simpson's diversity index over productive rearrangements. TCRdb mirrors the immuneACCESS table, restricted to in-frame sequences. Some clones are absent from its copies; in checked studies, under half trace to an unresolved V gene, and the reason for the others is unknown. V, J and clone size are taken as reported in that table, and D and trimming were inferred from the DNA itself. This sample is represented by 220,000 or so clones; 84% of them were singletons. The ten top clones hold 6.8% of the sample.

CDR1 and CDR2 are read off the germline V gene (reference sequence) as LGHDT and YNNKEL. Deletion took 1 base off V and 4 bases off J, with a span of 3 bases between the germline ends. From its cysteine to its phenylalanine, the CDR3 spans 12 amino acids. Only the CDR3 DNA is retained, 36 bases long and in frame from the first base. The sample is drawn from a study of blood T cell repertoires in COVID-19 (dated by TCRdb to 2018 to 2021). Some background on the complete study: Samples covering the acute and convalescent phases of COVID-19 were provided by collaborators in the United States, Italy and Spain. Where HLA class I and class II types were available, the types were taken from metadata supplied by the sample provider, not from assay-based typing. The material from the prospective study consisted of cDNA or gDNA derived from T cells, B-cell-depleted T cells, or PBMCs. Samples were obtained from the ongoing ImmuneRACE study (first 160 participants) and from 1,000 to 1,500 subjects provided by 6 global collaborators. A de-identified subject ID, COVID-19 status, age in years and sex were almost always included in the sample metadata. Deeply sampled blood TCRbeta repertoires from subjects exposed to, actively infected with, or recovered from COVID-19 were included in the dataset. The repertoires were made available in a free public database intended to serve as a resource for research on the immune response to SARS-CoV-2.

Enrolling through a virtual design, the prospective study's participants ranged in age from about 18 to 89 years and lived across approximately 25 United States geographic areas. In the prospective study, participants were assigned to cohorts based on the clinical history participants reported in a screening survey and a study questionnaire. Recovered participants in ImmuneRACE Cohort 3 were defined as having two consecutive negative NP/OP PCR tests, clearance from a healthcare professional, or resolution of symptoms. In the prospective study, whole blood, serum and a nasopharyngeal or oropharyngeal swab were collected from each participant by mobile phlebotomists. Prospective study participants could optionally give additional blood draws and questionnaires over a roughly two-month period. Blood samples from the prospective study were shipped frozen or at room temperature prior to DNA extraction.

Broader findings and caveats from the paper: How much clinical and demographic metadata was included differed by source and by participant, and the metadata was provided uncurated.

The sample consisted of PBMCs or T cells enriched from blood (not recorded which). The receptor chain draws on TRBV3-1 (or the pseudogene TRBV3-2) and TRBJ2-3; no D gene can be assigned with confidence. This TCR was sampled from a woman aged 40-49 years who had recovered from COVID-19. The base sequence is TGTGCCAGCAGCCAAGCAGCAGATACGCAGTATTTT. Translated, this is CASSQAADTQYF.